This TCR beta chain was sequenced during a study of shared clonotypes between healthy human individuals. Study as a whole: Three CD4 naive, three CD4 memory, two CD8 naive and one CD8 memory plate were used per donor. Study outcomes and limitations: The study sampled only blood, and tissue repertoires likely differ. Although depth was large, rarefaction showed that sequencing of the sorted subsets was incomplete.

Terminally differentiated effector memory CD45RA+ cells were left out of the naive CD8 fraction, which was CD45RO-negative and positively selected for CCR7. The CDR3 runs to 17 residues. The V and J ends lost 1 base and 4 bases, in that order; junction bases with no gene match: 5. From germline, CDR1 is SGHVS and CDR2 FNYEAQ. In regard to this clone: Its matching antigen is unknown.

This table comes from immunoSEQ multiplex PCR, and its TCRdb copy is limited to in-frame clones, with some not included. The table lists about 2.2 million clones, 85% to 95% of them singletons. This chain uses TRBV7-6 with TRBJ2-1; 12 nucleotides agree with TRBD2. The receptor comes from a man between 18 and 29 years old in good health. Some clones in this sample may be carry-over from other donors' samples. The sample comprised naive CD8+ T cells from PBMCs. The CDR3 DNA reads TGTGCCAGCAGCTTAGGATCCGGACTAGCGGGATACAATGAGCAGTTCTTC. Protein product: CASSLGSGLAGYNEQFF.